These 29 T cell receptor beta chains were sequenced from one sample in a study of T cells after yellow fever vaccination. TCRdb re-analysed the 5' RACE reads in MiXCR, keeping a single row per CDR3 protein. The table has 400,000 or so distinct CDR3 sequences, 6.2% seen once; the top ten hold 15%. The source was PBMCs, collected 5 days after the yellow fever booster vaccination. These receptor sequences come from a man aged 25 to 45 who received the YFV17D yellow fever vaccine.

The chain links TRBV20-1 to TRBJ2-7; 7 nucleotides agree with TRBD1. With 3 bases clipped from V and 3 bases from J, the junction kept 11 bases outside the gene matches. Germline CDR1 and CDR2: DFQATT and SNEGSKA (reference sequence). The length of the CDR3 is 15 residues. Here the CDR3 DNA reads TGCAGTGCTAGGGCCCACAGGGGTTCGTACTACGAGCAGTACTTC. It translates to CSARAHRGSYYEQYF.

The genes are TRBV18 and TRBJ2-1, with D perhaps TRBD2 (5 bases). Trimming left V 4 bases short and J 15 bases short, with 16 bases between. CDR1 KGHSH and CDR2 LQKENI come from the germline V gene. The CDR3 extends over 12 amino acids. The CDR3 region has the DNA TGTGCCAGCTCACAATCTAGCTCGAAACGGTTCTTC. Translation gives CASSQSSSKRFF.

This clonotype was seen at least ten times. The CDR3 loop is CASSPGQGYNEQFF. The CDR3 coding sequence is TGTGCCAGCAGCCCGGGACAGGGGTACAATGAGCAGTTCTTC. The rearrangement joins TRBV7-2 to TRBJ2-1; 10 positions match TRBD1. Germline CDR1 SGHTA, CDR2 FQGNSA. This CDR3 has 14 residues. The V segment lost 5 bases and the J segment 4 bases; nucleotides outside the gene matches: 2.

There are a few counts of this clonotype. V is TRBV29-1 and J is TRBJ1-1; perhaps TRBD1 as D (5 bases). Trimming took 5 bases from V and 0 from J, leaving 10 bases between them. CDR1 is SQVTM and CDR2 is ANQGSEA in the germline V gene. The CDR3 spans 13 residues. CDR3 sequence reads: CSVPGRMNTEAFF. Here the CDR3 DNA reads TGCAGCGTTCCGGGACGGATGAACACTGAAGCTTTCTTT.

V is TRBV19 and J is TRBJ2-7; 7 bases are a match to TRBD2. This CDR3 comprises 13 residues. V lost 5 bases and J lost 7; bases outside the gene matches: 8. The germline CDR1 and CDR2 sequences are LNHDA and SQIVND (reference sequence). CDR3 in DNA: TGTGCCAGTAGTCCACCCCGGCGGGAGGAGCAGTACTTC. Amino acids: CASSPPRREEQYF.

This clonotype was seen at least ten times. CDR3: CASSLGQTQETQYF. The CDR3 DNA is TGTGCCAGCAGCTTGGGTCAGACTCAAGAGACCCAGTACTTC. The chain has TRBV5-6 and TRBJ2-5, with D unresolved. CDR1 and CDR2 (germline): SGHDT, YYEEEE. The CDR3 is 14 residues long. V was shortened by 0 bases and J by 2 bases, with 8 bases between the two germline ends.

There are a few counts of this clonotype. The rearrangement uses TRBV29-1 and TRBJ1-2; D gene unclear. Trimming pared 2 bases from V and 7 bases from J, leaving 11 bases between. CDR1 is SQVTM and CDR2 is ANQGSEA in the germline V gene. CDR3 size: 12 residues. The CDR3 nucleotides read TGCAGCGTTGAATGGTATTGGGGTGGCTACACCTTC. Its translation: CSVEWYWGGYTF.

This clonotype was observed a few times. This chain joins TRBV4-3 and TRBJ2-7; a possible D gene is TRBD2 (5 bases). Germline lookup yields CDR1 LGHNA and CDR2 YSLEER. The CDR3 is 14 amino acids. The V end was cut by 0 bases, the J end by 4 bases, with 10 bases between. The chain's CDR3 is CASSQDTSRYEQYF. The CDR3 bases are TGCGCCAGCAGCCAAGATACTAGTAGATACGAGCAGTACTTC.

This chain joins TRBV10-1 and TRBJ2-4; possibly TRBD1 or TRBD2 for D (5 bases each). CDR1 and CDR2 (germline): WNHNN, SYGVQD (reference sequence). With 0 bases removed from V and 7 bases from J, the gap between germline ends came to 10 bases. CDR3 length equals 14 residues. CDR3 protein: CASSESGDRNIQYF. The CDR3 DNA sequence: TGCGCCAGCAGTGAGTCAGGGGACCGGAACATTCAGTACTTC.

This clonotype was seen only a few times. The V gene is TRBV21-1, the J gene TRBJ2-2; TRBD1, the table's D call, lacks a check against the DNA. TRBV21-1 is classified as a pseudogene. There are 19 residues in the CDR3. Here the CDR3 reads CASSTNSGQIASNTGELFF. The CDR3 coding sequence is TGTGCCAGCAGCACGAACTCAGGACAGATAGCTTCGAACACCGGGGAGCTGTTTTTT.

This clonotype was detected only a few times. The chain uses TRBV9 and TRBJ2-7, with 8 bases identical to TRBD1. This CDR3 has 16 amino acids. J was trimmed by 7 bases and V by 4 bases; bases with no gene match: 16. From germline, CDR1 is SGDLS and CDR2 YYNGEE. The CDR3 nucleotides are TGTGCCAGCAGCCCCCGGCCCGGGACAGGCAGGGGAGAGCAGTACTTC. It is translated as CASSPRPGTGRGEQYF. Combining the CDR3 with reference TRBV9 and TRBJ2-7 gives the whole variable domain DSGVTQTPKHLITATGQRVTLRCSPRSGDLSVYWYQQSLDQGLQFLIQYYNGEERAKGNILERFSAQQFPDLHSELNLSSLELGDSALYFCASSPRPGTGRGEQYFGPGTRLTVT.

The chain uses TRBV19 and TRBJ2-1; D is unclear. CDR1 and CDR2 from the germline V gene are LNHDA and SQIVND (reference sequence). The CDR3 runs to 11 residues. V was clipped by 3 bases and J by 10 bases, with 7 bases between them. CDR3 loop: CASSMGLEQFF. The CDR3 DNA sequence: TGTGCCAGTAGTATGGGTCTAGAGCAGTTCTTC.

V and J are TRBV29-1 and TRBJ1-1; D uncertain. CDR3 length: 10 amino acids. Germline V gene lookup returns CDR1 SQVTM and CDR2 ANQGSEA. V lost 2 bases to trimming and J lost 8 bases, with 6 bases between them. CDR3 DNA: TGCAGCGTTGAACAGACGGAAGCTTTCTTT. Translated, it gives CSVEQTEAFF.

This clonotype was counted between two and nine times. The V and J genes are TRBV27 and TRBJ2-1; TRBD2 matches at 12 bases. V lost 5 bases and J lost 6; bases outside the gene matches: 14. Germline values: CDR1 MNHEY, CDR2 SMNVEV (reference sequence). The CDR3 covers 18 residues. The CDR3 DNA reads TGTGCCAGCAGTATGACTTCGTGGCGACTAGCGGGAGCCAATGAGCAGTTCTTC. Protein product: CASSMTSWRLAGANEQFF.

This clonotype was detected ten times or more. The rearrangement links TRBV29-1 to TRBJ1-1, with a tentative D call TRBD1 (6 bases). The CDR3 sequence is 12 residues long. CDR1 is SQVTM and CDR2 is ANQGSEA in the germline V gene. Between the trimmed V and J ends, which lost 6 bases and 4 bases, there was a span of 12 bases. The CDR3: CSVKRGATEAFF. The CDR3 DNA is TGCAGCGTCAAACGGGGGGCCACTGAAGCTTTCTTT.

At least ten counts were recorded for this clonotype. The chain combines TRBV12-3 or TRBV12-4 with TRBJ2-7; 7 positions agree with TRBD1. The V and J ends lost 2 bases and 3 bases, in that order; junction bases with no gene match: 10. The CDR3 extends over 16 amino acids. The CDR3 loop is CASSLSTGANFYEQYF. CDR3 sequence (DNA): TGTGCCAGCAGTTTAAGCACAGGGGCAAATTTCTACGAGCAGTACTTC.

This clonotype was recorded many times. This chain uses TRBV29-1 with TRBJ1-1, with 7 bases fitting TRBD1. The CDR3 is made up of 12 amino acids. The germline V gene encodes CDR1 SQVTM and CDR2 ANQGSEA. J lost 7 bases, V lost 4 bases, and 6 bases had no gene match. The CDR3 DNA is TGCAGCGTTGTCGCAGGGGGGGTTGAAGCTTTCTTT. Protein product: CSVVAGGVEAFF.

This clonotype was seen repeatedly, ten times or more. This CDR3 reads CSGSGTANEQFF. In nucleotides, the CDR3 is TGCAGTGGCTCTGGGACCGCAAATGAGCAGTTCTTC. This sequence joins TRBV20-1 and TRBJ2-1; tentatively, D is TRBD1 or TRBD2 (5 bases each). V was cut by 7 bases and J by 7 bases, with 14 bases left in between. The CDR3 runs 12 residues. In germline, CDR1 is DFQATT, CDR2 SNEGSKA (reference sequence).

This clonotype was seen a handful of times. The rearrangement joins TRBV7-2 to TRBJ2-7, with D perhaps TRBD2 (6 bases). Trimming shortened V by 2 bases and J by 3 bases, and 20 bases separated the two germline ends. Germline-derived CDR1 and CDR2 are SGHTA and FQGNSA. This CDR3 contains 17 residues. The CDR3 spells CASSLQATGTYFYEQYF. CDR3 DNA sequence: TGTGCCAGCAGCTTACAGGCTACCGGGACTTACTTCTACGAGCAGTACTTC.

This clonotype was seen ten or more times. CDR3: CASSVAGEQYF. DNA of the CDR3: TGTGCCAGCAGTGTAGCCGGGGAGCAGTACTTC. The chain is built from TRBV7-8 and TRBJ2-7; no clear D gene. The V end was cut by 6 bases, the J end by 7 bases, with 10 bases between. In germline, CDR1 is SGHVS, CDR2 FQNEAQ. This CDR3 has 11 amino acids.

The J gene is TRBJ1-1, the V gene TRBV2, with D uncertain. CDR3 length equals 11 residues. V was shortened by 6 bases and J by 11 bases, with 13 bases between the two germline ends. Germline assignment: CDR1 SNHLY and CDR2 FYNNEI. The CDR3, as DNA: TGTGCCAGCAGCCAGGACCGGAGGGCTTTCTTT. Its protein product is CASSQDRRAFF.

The V gene is TRBV6-2 or TRBV6-3, the J gene TRBJ2-1; the match to TRBD1 covers 7 bases. Germline V lookup: CDR1 MNHEY, CDR2 SVGEGT. Trimming removed 4 bases from V and 3 bases from J; junction bases left unmatched: 9. The CDR3 is made up of 16 amino acids. The CDR3 coding sequence is TGTGCCAGCAGTTCCGATACAGGGGTACACTACAATGAGCAGTTCTTC. It yields the protein CASSSDTGVHYNEQFF.

This clonotype was detected a few times. The genes are TRBV30 and TRBJ2-7, with D unresolved. The germline V and J ends were trimmed by 3 bases and 6 bases, with 12 bases remaining between them. CDR3 length: 12 amino acids. Germline CDR1 and CDR2: GTSNPN and SVGIG (reference sequence). CDR3 sequence reads: CAWRKALSEQYF. CDR3 nucleotide sequence: TGTGCCTGGAGGAAGGCCCTTTCCGAGCAGTACTTC.

V usage is TRBV5-1 and J usage is TRBJ2-5; D may be TRBD1 or TRBD2 (5 bases each). Germline V CDR1 and CDR2: SGHRS, YFSETQ. The CDR3 is made up of 15 amino acids. Trimming shortened V by 0 bases and J by 1 base, and 10 bases separated the two germline ends. CDR3 coding DNA: TGCGCCAGCAGCTTGGAGCCGGGACCCCAAGAGACCCAGTACTTC. Protein sequence: CASSLEPGPQETQYF.

This clonotype was seen a handful of times. One end of the junction varies from germline; a read error may be responsible. The chain joins TRBV30 to TRBJ2-7; D not certain. This CDR3 spans 10 amino acids. Germline CDR1 reads GTSNPN; CDR2 reads SVGIG (reference sequence). CDR3 bases: TGCGCGGCCGTAATGGGGGAGCAGTACTTC. Its translation is CAAVMGEQYF.

The genes are TRBV29-1 and TRBJ1-2; 7 bases line up with TRBD1. The trim removed 6 bases at V and 0 bases at J, leaving 16 bases unmatched. Per germline, CDR1 SQVTM and CDR2 ANQGSEA. CDR3 size: 17 residues. CDR3 loop: CSVRGSPTGLSNYGYTF. As DNA, the CDR3 is TGCAGCGTGCGGGGGAGCCCGACAGGGCTTTCTAACTATGGCTACACCTTC.

This clonotype was observed a handful of times. One base away lies a much larger clone, so this may be a sequencing read error. This chain connects TRBV7-8 to TRBJ2-7; D not resolved. The germline CDR1 and CDR2 sequences are SGHVS and FQNEAQ. This CDR3 comprises 11 residues. V dropped 0 bases and J dropped 6 bases, with 3 bases sitting between them. The CDR3 spells CASSLAAEQYF. The CDR3 DNA sequence: TGTGCCAGCAGCTTAGCGGCCGAGCAGTACTTC. Based on the CDR3 plus reference TRBV7-8 and TRBJ2-7, the full variable domain is GAGVSQSPRYKVAKRGQDVALRCDPISGHVSLFWYQQALGQGPEFLTYFQNEAQLDKSGLPSDRFFAERPEGSVSTLKIQRTQQEDSAVYLCASSLAAEQYFGPGTRLTVT.

There are a few counts of this clonotype. The chain has TRBV5-4 and TRBJ1-6, with 10 nucleotides matching TRBD1. Germline V gene sequence: CDR1 SGHNT, CDR2 YYREEE (reference sequence). V dropped 3 bases and J dropped 9; count of bases not matched to a gene: 3. The CDR3 runs 14 residues. The CDR3 is CASSSGQGTSPLHF. CDR3 DNA sequence: TGTGCCAGCAGCTCGGGACAGGGGACTTCACCCCTCCACTTT.

The rearrangement links TRBV20-1 to TRBJ2-2, with D possibly being TRBD1 or TRBD2 (5 bases each). CDR3 length: 15 residues. Trimming pared 3 bases from V and 1 base from J, leaving 12 bases between. Germline assignment: CDR1 DFQATT and CDR2 SNEGSKA (reference sequence). The CDR3 is CSARPGHKNTGELFF. CDR3 DNA: TGCAGTGCTAGGCCGGGGCATAAGAACACCGGGGAGCTGTTTTTT.